This T cell receptor (beta chain) derives from a study of a mutant IDH1 vaccine in newly diagnosed glioma (dated by TCRdb to about 2021). Regarding the complete study: Patients received eight vaccinations in weeks 1, 3, 5, 7, 11, 15, 19 and 23, corresponding to visits V03 through V10. In the chemotherapy-containing groups, vaccination started alongside temozolomide cycles, whereas in patients who had radiotherapy alone it started 4-6 weeks after radiotherapy. The roughly 32 treated patients were approximately 60% male and 37.5% female, with a mean age of roughly 40 years. Before enrollment, most patients had been given radiochemotherapy with temozolomide as standard therapy, while the rest had received either radiotherapy alone or temozolomide alone. Peripheral blood samples were drawn at six visits, namely V03 (baseline), V05, V07, V10, V12 and V13. For exploratory analyses, approximately 25 treated patients had longitudinal TCRB deep sequencing done wherever samples were available. What the research found in general, with its limitations: Vaccine-induced immune responses across multiple MHC alleles were detected in approximately 94% of patients. Availability determined which PBMC samples were chosen for TCRB deep sequencing. It was noted by the authors that analyses of patient blood samples could not be reproduced owing to sample limitations. Pseudoprogression seemed to be unrelated to changes in the top peripheral T cell clonotypes found by TCRB sequencing.

Note on this clone: This clone's antigen is unknown. Within one base of it there is no much larger clone, and no base qualities were kept.

This specimen's time point label, interpreted: week 11, during vaccination. Each vaccine dose was 300 ug of a 20-mer mutant IDH1 peptide in Montanide, given subcutaneously with topical imiquimod. All donors had newly diagnosed IDH1-mutant astrocytomas of WHO grade 3 or 4 that showed loss of nuclear ATRX. The samples were drawn from NOA16, a multicentre, single-arm, open-label phase I trial in Germany that tested a mutant IDH1 peptide vaccine in humans for the first time. Genomic DNA for TCRB sequencing was extracted from EDTA blood using the DNeasy Blood and Tissue Kit. The CDR3 goes from the cysteine to the phenylalanine over 15 residues. Only the CDR3 region is kept as DNA, spanning 45 bases read in frame from base 1. The CDR1 and CDR2 encoded by the germline V gene (reference sequence) are SGHKS and YYEKEE. V is pruned by 1 base and J by 3 bases, leaving 6 bases of the junction without a gene match.

Library creation used the immunoSEQ multiplex PCR assay. Following the manufacturer's protocol, the hsTCRB Kit was used to amplify rearranged TCR beta chain sequences. TCRB libraries were sequenced on an Illumina MiSeq. On the study's bioinformatics: The kit vendor's proprietary platform handled demultiplexing, trimming and gene mapping. Not all clones reach the TCRdb copy of this immuneACCESS table, which keeps in-frame sequences only. Checked studies attribute under half of the gap to unresolved V genes and leave the rest unexplained. For V, J and clone size, that table is used; D and trimming come from the DNA. A total of some 130,000 clones appear in this sample, roughly 78% of them only once. The ten largest clonotypes hold under 7% of the sample.

Here the sequenced sample was PBMCs, taken from a glioma patient whose treatment included an IDH1 peptide vaccine. The rearrangement combines TRBV5-5 with TRBJ2-7, with 8 junctional bases fitting TRBD1. The TCR originated in a man aged 40-55 years with glioma. The DNA sequence is TGTGCCAGCAGCTTGTCGGGACAGGACTACTACGAGCAGTACTTC. It is translated as CASSLSGQDYYEQYF.